This TCR beta chain comes out of a study of T cell responses to AZD1222 COVID-19 vaccine listed by TCRdb under 2021. The study in broad terms: Because spike-specific TCR depth and breadth did not differ between the two schedules, AZD1222 recipients who got a second dose at roughly 4 weeks were pooled with those who got a second dose at roughly 12 weeks. A total of more than 230 trial participants underwent TCR sequencing, of whom nearly 210 had received two doses of AZD1222 and around 25 had received two doses of the MenACWY control vaccine. Trial participants were enrolled by age into subgroups of 18-55, 56-69 and 70-plus years, and about 150, 27 and 61 TCR-sequenced participants, respectively, were included in these subgroups.

Including the terminal cysteine and phenylalanine, the CDR3 comprises 15 residues. Left in the record is the CDR3 DNA by itself, 45 bases read in frame from the first base. Trimmed from V: 6 bases; trimmed from J: 5 bases; junction bases lacking a gene match: 10. The germline V gene specifies SNHLY as CDR1 and FYNNEI as CDR2. The CDR3 regions of human TCRbeta chains were analyzed by immunosequencing. The original pipeline was this. Repertoire TCRs were matched against a reference library of SARS-CoV-2-specific TCRs generated with the MIRA antigen-specificity platform. Breadth meant the fraction of unique TCRs that were SARS-CoV-2-associated, whereas depth meant the fraction of total T cells that were SARS-CoV-2-associated. Each spike-specific TCR was assigned to its reactive spike region and to a CD4 or CD8 class using the MIRA data. Log10-transformed breadth and depth values were compared by one-way ANOVA with Sidak's multiple comparisons tests. TCRdb provides this immuneACCESS table in a form limited to in-frame rearrangements. Some clones are lacking; in checked studies, under half of them reflect an unresolved V gene, and why the rest are absent is not known. V and J calls and clone size are given by that table; D and trimming were obtained from the DNA. The sample table records about 100,000 clones; almost 85% of these occur just once. The ten largest make up over 15% of the sample.

Study-wide conclusions, independent of this receptor: A significant rise in spike-specific TCR breadth and depth was observed after two AZD1222 doses relative to day 0 and relative to MenACWY recipients. Participants were mostly white British, with more females than males. The authors suggested clonal diversity may have been underestimated. Only a handful of AZD1222 recipients were SARS-CoV-2 seropositive at baseline, limiting conclusions about previously exposed vaccinees. In the small 56-69-year group, the increase in depth fell short of significance, most likely because of low power. The whole spike protein was spanned by vaccine-associated CD4 TCRs, and dominant responses were seen in regions 160-218 and 743-854. Epitopes outside the regions mutated in the B.1.351 and B.1.1.7 variants were reportedly recognized by nearly half of the unique spike-specific TCRs. Because no samples from the day 14 peak response were available, repertoires could be characterized only after the peak T cell response.

Interpreted using the paper, the time point label stands for: baseline before first vaccination. Vaccinee samples came from UK trials COV001 and COV002, including a single-blind randomized controlled phase 2/3 trial of AZD1222 (ChAdOx1 nCoV-19) in healthy adults. For TCRbeta chain sequencing, PBMC samples from trial participants were taken at day 0 and at day 28 after the second dose. This clone was seen many times. Its antigen is unknown. No base qualities exist here, and no much larger clone lies one base off it. The starting material was peripheral blood, obtained on day 0 of AZD1222 vaccination. This clonotype was obtained from an adult in good health. The rearranged chain carries TRBV2 and TRBJ1-5, and TRBD1 matches 7 of the central bases. The CDR3 amino acid sequence is: CASRDGQAGYQPQHF. The base sequence is TGTGCCAGCAGAGACGGACAGGCCGGGTATCAGCCCCAGCATTTT.